This is a list of T cell receptor beta chains from one sample in a study of blood T cells in healthy people across ages. TCRdb re-analysed the 5' RACE reads in MiXCR, keeping a single row per CDR3 protein. The sample has over 500,000 distinct CDR3 sequences, about 28% seen once; the top ten hold approximately 3.6%. In addition, the sample was reused for a study of T cells of mothers and their children.

Sample: blood. The receptors shown here come from a boy younger than 10 in good health. CDR3s include the opening cysteine and the closing phenylalanine or tryptophan. Fields, in order: CDR3 DNA, CDR3 protein, D gene, V gene, clone size, J gene, CDR3 length. D genes are given only for firm matches. The size field is filled for only some rows; it gives once, few, many or a size class.

DNA: TGCGCCAGCAGCCAAGATCTCTCGGGTTTCTCCTACGAGCAGTACTTC
CDR3: CASSQDLSGFSYEQYF
D: .
V: TRBV4-3
size: few
J: TRBJ2-7
length: 16

DNA: TGTGCCAGCAGCTGGACCGGGACAGGGAACCAGCAGTACTTC
CDR3: CASSWTGTGNQQYF
D: TRBD1
V: TRBV6-5
size: few
J: TRBJ2-7
length: 14

DNA: TGTGCCAGCAGCCTAAACGATGGCTACACCTTC
CDR3: CASSLNDGYTF
D: .
V: TRBV7-9
size: .
J: TRBJ1-2
length: 11

DNA: TGCGCCAGCAGCGTGCACAGGGGTTGGGAAAAACTCTTTTTT
CDR3: CASSVHRGWEKLFF
D: TRBD1
V: TRBV5-1
size: once
J: TRBJ1-4
length: 14

DNA: TGTGCCTGGAGTATGGTAGTGTTAGAGACCCAGTACTTC
CDR3: CAWSMVVLETQYF
D: .
V: TRBV30
size: few
J: TRBJ2-5
length: 13

DNA: TGCGCCAGCAGCTTGGGACAGGGGCGCCTCCCCCAGTACTTC
CDR3: CASSLGQGRLPQYF
D: TRBD1
V: TRBV5-1
size: .
J: TRBJ2-5
length: 14

DNA: TGTGCCAGCAGCCTAAAAGGCGGGTTGGGGACCTACGAGCAGTACTTC
CDR3: CASSLKGGLGTYEQYF
D: .
V: TRBV7-9
size: .
J: TRBJ2-7
length: 16

DNA: TGTGCCATCAGTGGGGGACAGCGACAAGAGACCCAGTACTTC
CDR3: CAISGGQRQETQYF
D: TRBD1
V: TRBV10-3
size: .
J: TRBJ2-5
length: 14

DNA: TGTGCCAGCAGTTTAGCGGGAAGGGAGGGGTGGGAGACCCAGTACTTC
CDR3: CASSLAGREGWETQYF
D: TRBD2
V: TRBV12-3/TRBV12-4
size: .
J: TRBJ2-5
length: 16

DNA: TGCAGCGCTAGTGATCCGGGAGATGGCCACGAGCAGTACTTC
CDR3: CSASDPGDGHEQYF
D: .
V: TRBV20-1
size: .
J: TRBJ2-7
length: 14

DNA: TGTGCCAGCAGTATTGACAGGCTCGAGCAGTTCTTC
CDR3: CASSIDRLEQFF
D: .
V: TRBV12-3/TRBV12-4
size: few
J: TRBJ2-1
length: 12

DNA: TGTGCCAGCAGCCGGGACAGGGATAATGAAAAACTGTTTTTT
CDR3: CASSRDRDNEKLFF
D: TRBD1
V: TRBV13
size: few
J: TRBJ1-4
length: 14

DNA: TGTGCCAGCAGCCAACGGAAACAGGGACATTTTAATTCACCCCTCCACTTT
CDR3: CASSQRKQGHFNSPLHF
D: .
V: TRBV16
size: few
J: TRBJ1-6
length: 17

DNA: TGTGCCAGCAGCTTAGACCCTGGGAGCATCCACGAGCAGTACTTC
CDR3: CASSLDPGSIHEQYF
D: .
V: TRBV7-9
size: .
J: TRBJ2-7
length: 15

DNA: TGCAGTGCTAGAACGGGACTAGCGGGGGGGGAGCAGTTCTTC
CDR3: CSARTGLAGGEQFF
D: TRBD2
V: TRBV20-1
size: few
J: TRBJ2-1
length: 14

DNA: TGTGCCAGCAGCTCTTCCTACACCTACAATGAGCAGTTCTTC
CDR3: CASSSSYTYNEQFF
D: .
V: TRBV27
size: .
J: TRBJ2-1
length: 14

DNA: TGTGCCAGCAGGCCCGGATTAGCGGGAGGGCTCAGTGAGCAGTTCTTC
CDR3: CASRPGLAGGLSEQFF
D: TRBD2
V: TRBV7-9
size: .
J: TRBJ2-1
length: 16

DNA: TGCGCCAGCAGCTTGGATGGAGCATCTGCGACCCAGTACTTC
CDR3: CASSLDGASATQYF
D: .
V: TRBV5-1
size: .
J: TRBJ2-5
length: 14

DNA: TGTGCCGTACAGGGGGCGAGAGCTTTCTTT
CDR3: CAVQGARAFF
D: TRBD1
V: TRBV25-1
size: .
J: TRBJ1-1
length: 10

DNA: TGTGCCATCAGTGAGTCTCGGGGTAGCGGGAGGGAGAATGAGCAGTTCTTC
CDR3: CAISESRGSGRENEQFF
D: TRBD2
V: TRBV10-3
size: .
J: TRBJ2-1
length: 17

DNA: TGTGCCAGCAGCTTGCTAGGGAGGGAAGCCGGGGAGCTGTTTTTT
CDR3: CASSLLGREAGELFF
D: TRBD2
V: TRBV5-5
size: .
J: TRBJ2-2
length: 15

DNA: TGTGCCAGCAGCTTCCTCGCTAGCGGGAACAATGAGCAGTTCTTC
CDR3: CASSFLASGNNEQFF
D: TRBD2
V: TRBV11-2
size: few
J: TRBJ2-1
length: 15

DNA: TGTGCCAGCAGTGCGGGCGCGGACGCGACCGAGCAGTACTTC
CDR3: CASSAGADATEQYF
D: .
V: TRBV6-5
size: few
J: TRBJ2-7
length: 14

DNA: TGTGCCAGCAGCTTAACCAGGGACAGGGACAACTCTGGGGCCAACGTCCTGACTTTC
CDR3: CASSLTRDRDNSGANVLTF
D: TRBD1
V: TRBV7-2
size: .
J: TRBJ2-6
length: 19

DNA: TGTGCCAGCAGACTCTCAGCCTTCGGTGGAAACACCATATATTTT
CDR3: CASRLSAFGGNTIYF
D: .
V: TRBV12-3/TRBV12-4
size: few
J: TRBJ1-3
length: 15

DNA: TGCGCCAGCCGCCGGACAGGGAAGGAAGAGACCCAGTACTTC
CDR3: CASRRTGKEETQYF
D: TRBD1
V: TRBV5-1
size: few
J: TRBJ2-5
length: 14

DNA: TGTGCCAGCAGCTTAGGGACAGGAGAGCAGTACTTC
CDR3: CASSLGTGEQYF
D: TRBD1
V: TRBV7-2
size: .
J: TRBJ2-7
length: 12

DNA: TGTGCCAGCAGTTCCTGGACCCCGAGCAATGAGCAGTTCTTC
CDR3: CASSSWTPSNEQFF
D: .
V: TRBV12-3/TRBV12-4
size: few
J: TRBJ2-1
length: 14